These 3 T cell receptor beta chains share one sample of origin, sequenced in a study of cytomegalovirus exposure and HLA in healthy donors. The PCR made use of 60 Vbeta and 13 Jbeta primers. Profiled with immunoSEQ multiplex PCR; TCRdb holds only in-frame clones, not every one. The sample lists some 80,000 clones, 78% occurring once. Sequenced material: PBMCs. All receptors derive from a middle-aged man in good health and CMV-seronegative.

The chain combines TRBV5-1 with TRBJ2-5; 9 bases map to TRBD2. V was pared by 4 bases and J by 1 base, with 5 bases of the junction left unmatched. The germline gives CDR1 SGHRS, CDR2 YFSETQ. The CDR3 extends over 15 amino acids. CDR3 coding DNA: TGCGCCAGCAGCATGCTAGCGGGAAGCCAAGAGACCCAGTACTTC. Protein sequence: CASSMLAGSQETQYF.

As concerns this clone: Other nucleotide sequences in the sample specify the same CDR3. The chain couples TRBV2 to TRBJ1-5, with unresolved D. Trimming took off 3 bases at V and 0 bases at J, with 6 bases between the two ends. Per the germline V gene, CDR1 is SNHLY and CDR2 is FYNNEI. The CDR3 is made up of 14 amino acids. CDR3 sequence reads: CASSDSHSNQPQHF. CDR3 DNA sequence: TGTGCCAGCAGTGACAGTCATAGCAATCAGCCCCAGCATTTT.

The chain uses TRBV18 and TRBJ1-2; TRBD1 agrees at 9 bases. V shed 0 bases, J shed 6 bases, and the junction held 5 bases outside the gene matches. This CDR3 spans 15 amino acids. Germline-derived CDR1 and CDR2 are KGHSH and LQKENI. CDR3 DNA sequence: TGTGCCAGCTCACCACCGGGGACAGGGCTAAATGGCTACACCTTC. Its translation is CASSPPGTGLNGYTF.